The 10 T cell receptor beta chains below were found in one sample sequenced in a study of blood T cell repertoires in COVID-19. The repertoire was sequenced with immunoSEQ multiplex PCR; TCRdb's copy has only in-frame clones and lacks some. The sample includes around 99,000 clones, around 80% of them seen just once. The source material was peripheral blood. Source of these receptors: a human donor in a cohort sampled during active or convalescent COVID-19.

This chain uses TRBV4-3 with TRBJ2-3; 8 bases match TRBD2. The length of the CDR3 is 16 residues. Per the germline V gene, CDR1 is LGHNA and CDR2 is YSLEER. Trimming cost V 1 base and J 1 base; bases outside gene matches: 4. CDR3 in DNA: TGCGCCAGCAGCCAAGTAGGTAGCGGGGGCACAGATACGCAGTATTTT. It translates to CASSQVGSGGTDTQYF.

V and J are TRBV5-1 and TRBJ1-2; D might be TRBD1 (5 bases). Germline V gene data show CDR1 as SGHRS and CDR2 as YFSETQ. V lost 5 bases, J lost 4 bases, and 21 bases lay in between. CDR3 size: 16 residues. CDR3 amino acids: CASRPQSEGLGYGYTF. The CDR3 DNA follows: TGCGCCAGCAGACCACAATCGGAGGGGCTAGGCTATGGCTACACCTTC.

About this clone itself: The conserved final phenylalanine or tryptophan is absent from the CDR3, which likely points to a read error. The DNA is left out, because the CDR3 cannot be placed on it with certainty; the CDR3 is given as TCRdb lists it. The chain carries TRBV4-2 and TRBJ1-1. Germline CDR1 reads LGHNA; CDR2 reads YNFKEQ. The CDR3 length equals 14 residues, ends included. CDR3: CASSQDYGGPANTG.

About this clone: Mismatch with germline at one junction end may stem from a read error. V usage is TRBV14 and J usage is TRBJ1-6; D call uncertain. The germline V gene has CDR1 SGHDN and CDR2 FVKESK. CDR3 length: 12 amino acids. The CDR3 DNA is TGTGCCAGCAGCTCCAATAATTCACCCCTCCACTTT. The encoded protein is CASSSNNSPLHF.

V and J are TRBV15 and TRBJ2-7; D might be TRBD2 (5 bases). Trimming took off 6 bases at V and 7 bases at J, with 16 bases between the two ends. This CDR3 has 13 amino acids. Germline CDR1 is LNHNV and CDR2 is YYDKDF (reference sequence). As DNA, the CDR3 is TGTGCCACCAGAGAACTAGGGTCGGAAGAGCAGTACTTC. Translated, it gives CATRELGSEEQYF.

The J gene is TRBJ2-7, the V gene TRBV9; D is unresolved. V lost 0 bases to trimming and J lost 6 bases, with 10 bases between them. Germline CDR1 SGDLS, CDR2 YYNGEE. This CDR3 has 13 amino acids. CDR3 sequence reads: CASSVVVSTEQYF. CDR3 in DNA: TGTGCCAGCAGCGTAGTCGTGTCTACCGAGCAGTACTTC.

The chain joins TRBV5-1 to TRBJ2-1; tentatively, D is TRBD2 (5 bases). This CDR3 contains 15 residues. In germline, CDR1 is SGHRS, CDR2 YFSETQ. Trimming shortened V by 2 bases and J by 9 bases, and 18 bases separated the two germline ends. The CDR3 spells CASSFNTRPSSEQFF. Here the CDR3 DNA reads TGCGCCAGCAGCTTTAATACTAGGCCGTCCAGTGAGCAGTTCTTC.

V gene TRBV6-2 or TRBV6-3 combines with J gene TRBJ1-2, with D perhaps matching TRBD1 (6 bases). V dropped 2 bases and J dropped 6 bases, with 10 bases sitting between them. The length of the CDR3 is 13 residues. From germline, CDR1 is MNHEY and CDR2 SVGEGT. The DNA for the CDR3 is TGTGCCAGCAGTTACCTCCAGGGGAATGGCTACACCTTC. This encodes CASSYLQGNGYTF.

There are a few counts of this clone. V and J are TRBV7-3 and TRBJ2-1; weak D call: TRBD1 (5 bases). The CDR3 runs 12 residues. Germline CDR1 and CDR2: SGHTA and FQGTGA. V was shortened by 3 bases and J by 6 bases, with 6 bases between the two germline ends. This chain's CDR3 is CASSLTANEQFF. CDR3 DNA sequence: TGTGCCAGCAGCTTGACAGCCAATGAGCAGTTCTTC.

The sample holds a few counts of this clone. The J gene is TRBJ1-5, the V gene TRBV19; 9 nucleotides match TRBD1. Trimming took 5 bases from V and 4 from J; bases not matched to a gene: 9. Germline V gives CDR1 LNHDA, CDR2 SQIVND (reference sequence). The CDR3 spans 16 residues. The CDR3 sequence is CASSSRGTGLNQPQHF. The CDR3 nucleotides read TGTGCCAGTAGTTCCAGGGGGACAGGGCTAAATCAGCCCCAGCATTTT.